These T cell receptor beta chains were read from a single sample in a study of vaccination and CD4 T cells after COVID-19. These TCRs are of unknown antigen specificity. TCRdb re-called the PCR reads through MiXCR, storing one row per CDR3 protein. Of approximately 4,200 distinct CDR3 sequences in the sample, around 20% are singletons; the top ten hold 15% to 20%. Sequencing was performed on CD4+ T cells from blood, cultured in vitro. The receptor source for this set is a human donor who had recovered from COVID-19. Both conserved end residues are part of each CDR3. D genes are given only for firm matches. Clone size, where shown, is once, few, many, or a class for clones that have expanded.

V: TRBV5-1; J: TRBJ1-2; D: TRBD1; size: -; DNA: TGCGCCAGCACCGGAACAGGGGTAACAGGCTACACCTTC; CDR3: CASTGTGVTGYTF
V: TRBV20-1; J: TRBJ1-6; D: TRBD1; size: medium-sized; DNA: TGCAGTGCTAGAGAGGACAGGGGGAATTCACCCCTCCACTTT; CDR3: CSAREDRGNSPLHF
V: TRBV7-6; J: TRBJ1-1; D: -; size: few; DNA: TGTGCCAGCCGTGGGAATTCAGGCACTGAAGCTTTCTTT; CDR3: CASRGNSGTEAFF
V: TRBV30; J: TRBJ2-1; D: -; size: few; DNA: TGTGCCTGGAGTGGGGTAGGGGGATTCAGTGAGCAGTTCTTC; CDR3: CAWSGVGGFSEQFF
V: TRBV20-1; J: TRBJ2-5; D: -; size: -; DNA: TGCAGTGCTCGACGGGCAGGGGCGGAGACCCAGTACTTC; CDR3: CSARRAGAETQYF
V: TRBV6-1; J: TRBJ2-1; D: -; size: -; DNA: TGTGCCAGCAGTGGGTCTACTCCTAGCTCCTACAATGAGCAGTTCTTC; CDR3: CASSGSTPSSYNEQFF
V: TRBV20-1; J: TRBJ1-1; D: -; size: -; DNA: TGCAGTGCTAGAGATCTAGGTAGGGGAGCCCTGAACACTGAAGCTTTCTTT; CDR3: CSARDLGRGALNTEAFF
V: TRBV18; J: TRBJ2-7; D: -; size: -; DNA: TGTGCCAGCTCGCCTGGAACCTACGAGCAGTACTTC; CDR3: CASSPGTYEQYF
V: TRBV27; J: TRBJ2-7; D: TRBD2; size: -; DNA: TGTGCCAGCAGTGCCAGCGGGGGGAACGAGCAGTACTTC; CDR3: CASSASGGNEQYF
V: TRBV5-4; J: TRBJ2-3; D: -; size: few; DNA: TGTGCCAGCAGCTTGGCGAGTGGGGGTAGCACAGATACGCAGTATTTT; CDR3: CASSLASGGSTDTQYF
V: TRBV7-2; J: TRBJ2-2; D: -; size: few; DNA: TGTGCCAGCACACCTAGTGGAGGGCGCACCGGGGAGCTGTTTTTT; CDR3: CASTPSGGRTGELFF
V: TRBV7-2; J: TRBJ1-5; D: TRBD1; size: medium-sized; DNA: TGTGCCAGCAGCTTATCGACAGGGGGGAATCAGCCCCAGCATTTT; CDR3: CASSLSTGGNQPQHF
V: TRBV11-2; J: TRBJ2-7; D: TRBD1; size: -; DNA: TGTGCCAGCAGCACAGGACAGGGGCCCTCTTCCGAGCAGTACTTC; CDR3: CASSTGQGPSSEQYF
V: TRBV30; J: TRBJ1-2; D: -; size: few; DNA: TGTGCCTGGAGTGTCTCGCTGATAAACTATGGCTACACCTTC; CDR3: CAWSVSLINYGYTF
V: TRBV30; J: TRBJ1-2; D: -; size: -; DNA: TGTGCCTGGAGTCTTACAGGGAGGATGCCCTATGGCTACACCTTC; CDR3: CAWSLTGRMPYGYTF
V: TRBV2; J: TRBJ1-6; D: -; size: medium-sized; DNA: TGTGCCAGCAGTGACAGGGACTATAATTCACCCCTCCACTTT; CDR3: CASSDRDYNSPLHF
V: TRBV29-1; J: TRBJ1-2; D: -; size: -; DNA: TGCAGCGTTGGTGGGGATGGCTACACCTTC; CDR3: CSVGGDGYTF
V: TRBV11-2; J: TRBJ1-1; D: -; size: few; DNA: TGTGCCAGCAGCCGGAGAGAAACTGAAGCTTTCTTT; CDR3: CASSRRETEAFF
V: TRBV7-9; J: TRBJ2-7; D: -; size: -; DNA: TGTGCCAGCAGCTTAGTCGGCTACGAGCAGTACTTC; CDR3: CASSLVGYEQYF
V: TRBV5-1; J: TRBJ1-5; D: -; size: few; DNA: TGCGCCAGCAGAGAAGGGTTGCAGGGCAATCAGCCCCAGCATTTT; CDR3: CASREGLQGNQPQHF
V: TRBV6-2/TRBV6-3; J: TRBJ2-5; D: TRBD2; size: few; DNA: TGTGCCAGCAGTTACCCCGGGAGGGAGACCCAGTACTTC; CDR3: CASSYPGRETQYF
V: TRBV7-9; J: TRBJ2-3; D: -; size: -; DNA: TGTGCCAGCAGCTATACAGGGTCTGTAGATACGCAGTATTTT; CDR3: CASSYTGSVDTQYF
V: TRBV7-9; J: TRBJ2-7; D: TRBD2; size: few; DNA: TGTGCCAGCAGCTTAAGCGGGGGGCTCGAGCAGTACTTC; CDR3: CASSLSGGLEQYF
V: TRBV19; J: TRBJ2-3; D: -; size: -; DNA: TGTGCCAGTACCGGAAGCAGGCTCGTTCATGGCACAGATACGCAGTATTTT; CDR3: CASTGSRLVHGTDTQYF
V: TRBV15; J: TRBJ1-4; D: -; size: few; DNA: TGTGCCACCAGCAGACTTGGTCTTATAGGGCACAGGGTAGAGGAAAAACTGTTTTTT; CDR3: CATSRLGLIGHRVEEKLFF
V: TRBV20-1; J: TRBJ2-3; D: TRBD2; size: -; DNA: TGCAGTGCTGGGACTAGCGCAGATACGCAGTATTTT; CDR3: CSAGTSADTQYF
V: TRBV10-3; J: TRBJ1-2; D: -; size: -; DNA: TGTGCCATCAGTGAGTCAGGGCAGGGTGGCTACACCTTC; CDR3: CAISESGQGGYTF
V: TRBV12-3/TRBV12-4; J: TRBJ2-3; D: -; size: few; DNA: TGTGCCACATTTACGGGGGCAGCCACAGATACGCAGTATTTT; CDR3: CATFTGAATDTQYF
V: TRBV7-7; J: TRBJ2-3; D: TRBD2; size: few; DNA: TGTGCTAGCAGCTCCGGACTAGCCCGCACAGATACGCAGTATTTT; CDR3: CASSSGLARTDTQYF
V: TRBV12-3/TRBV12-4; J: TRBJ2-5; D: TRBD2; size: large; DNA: TGTGCCAGCAGTGCCGGGACTACCTCGGAGACCCAGTACTTC; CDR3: CASSAGTTSETQYF
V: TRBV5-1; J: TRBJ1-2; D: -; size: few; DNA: TGCGCCAGCAGCTTGGAGGTTTCAGGGCTGGAGTATGGCTACACCTTC; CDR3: CASSLEVSGLEYGYTF
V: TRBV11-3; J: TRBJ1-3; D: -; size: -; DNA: TGTGCCAGCAGCCTGGGAGGAAACACCATATATTTT; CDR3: CASSLGGNTIYF
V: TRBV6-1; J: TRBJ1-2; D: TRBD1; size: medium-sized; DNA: TGTGCCAGCAGTGACGAGGGACAGGGGAGGTATGGCTACACCTTC; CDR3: CASSDEGQGRYGYTF
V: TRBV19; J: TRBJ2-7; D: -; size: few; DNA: TGTGCCAGTAGTATCGGTAGAGCCTCCTACGAGCAGTACTTC; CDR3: CASSIGRASYEQYF
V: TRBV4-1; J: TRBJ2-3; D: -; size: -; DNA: TGCGCCAGCAGCCAAGACTATGGGACCTATAACACAGATACGCAGTATTTT; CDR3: CASSQDYGTYNTDTQYF
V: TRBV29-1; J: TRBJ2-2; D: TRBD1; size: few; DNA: TGCAGCGTTTCTCTAGGGGGCCTAAACACCGGGGAGCTGTTTTTT; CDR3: CSVSLGGLNTGELFF